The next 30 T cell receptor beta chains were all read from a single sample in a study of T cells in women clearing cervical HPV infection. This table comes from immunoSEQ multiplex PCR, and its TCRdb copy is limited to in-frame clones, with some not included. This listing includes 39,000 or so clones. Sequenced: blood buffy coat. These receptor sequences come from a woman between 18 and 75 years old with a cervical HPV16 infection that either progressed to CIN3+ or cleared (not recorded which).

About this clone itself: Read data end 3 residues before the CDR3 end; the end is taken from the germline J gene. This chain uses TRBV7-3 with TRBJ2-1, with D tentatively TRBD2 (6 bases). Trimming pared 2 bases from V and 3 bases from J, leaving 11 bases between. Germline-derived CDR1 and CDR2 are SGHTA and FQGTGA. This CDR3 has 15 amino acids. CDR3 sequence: CASSLGGLIYNEQFF. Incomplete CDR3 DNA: TGTGCCAGCAGCTTAGGAGGACTAATCTACAATGAG.

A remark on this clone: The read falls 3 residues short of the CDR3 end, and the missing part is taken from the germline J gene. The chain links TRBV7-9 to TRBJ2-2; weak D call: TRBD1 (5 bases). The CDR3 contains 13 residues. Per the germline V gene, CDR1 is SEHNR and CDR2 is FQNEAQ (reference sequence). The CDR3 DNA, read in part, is TGTGCCAGCAGCTTAGCAGGGGCCAACGTG. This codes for CASSLAGANV. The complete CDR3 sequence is CASSLAGANVLFF.

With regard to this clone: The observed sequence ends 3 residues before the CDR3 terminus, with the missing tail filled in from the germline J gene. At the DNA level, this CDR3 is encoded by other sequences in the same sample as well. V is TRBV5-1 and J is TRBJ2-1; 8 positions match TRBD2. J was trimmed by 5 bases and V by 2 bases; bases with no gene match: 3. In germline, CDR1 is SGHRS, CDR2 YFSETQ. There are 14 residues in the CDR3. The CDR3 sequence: CASSLGLADNEQFF. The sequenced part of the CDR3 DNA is TGCGCCAGCAGCTTAGGACTAGCAGACAATGAG.

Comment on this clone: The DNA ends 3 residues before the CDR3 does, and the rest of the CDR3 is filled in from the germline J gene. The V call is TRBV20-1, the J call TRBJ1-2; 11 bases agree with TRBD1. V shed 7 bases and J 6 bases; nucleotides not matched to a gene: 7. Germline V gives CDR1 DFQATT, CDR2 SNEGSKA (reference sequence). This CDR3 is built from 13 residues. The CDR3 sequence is CSGTQGQGDGYTF. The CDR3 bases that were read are TGCAGTGGGACCCAGGGACAGGGGGATGGC.

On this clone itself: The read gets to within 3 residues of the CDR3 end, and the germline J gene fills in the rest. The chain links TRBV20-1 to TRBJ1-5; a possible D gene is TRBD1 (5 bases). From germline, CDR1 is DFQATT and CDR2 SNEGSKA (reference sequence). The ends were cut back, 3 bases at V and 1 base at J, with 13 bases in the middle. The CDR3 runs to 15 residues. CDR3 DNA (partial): TGCAGTGCTAGGTCGCCAGGGAACAGCAATCAGCCC. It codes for CSARSPGNSNQP. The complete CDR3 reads CSARSPGNSNQPQHF.

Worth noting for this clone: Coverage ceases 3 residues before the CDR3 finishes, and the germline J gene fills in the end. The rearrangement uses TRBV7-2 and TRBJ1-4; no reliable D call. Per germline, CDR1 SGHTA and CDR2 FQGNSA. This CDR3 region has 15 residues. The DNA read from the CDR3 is TGTGCCAGCAGCTACTCCCGTATAAGCAATTCACCA. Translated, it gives CASSYSRISNSP. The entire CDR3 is CASSYSRISNSPLFF.

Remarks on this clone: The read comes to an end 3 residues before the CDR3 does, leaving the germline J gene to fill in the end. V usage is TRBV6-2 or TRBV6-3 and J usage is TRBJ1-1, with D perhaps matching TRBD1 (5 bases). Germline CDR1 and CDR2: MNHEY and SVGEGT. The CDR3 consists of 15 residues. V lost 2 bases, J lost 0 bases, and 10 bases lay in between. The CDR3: CASSYVGRLNTEAFF. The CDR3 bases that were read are TGTGCCAGCAGTTACGTGGGGCGCCTGAACACTGAA.

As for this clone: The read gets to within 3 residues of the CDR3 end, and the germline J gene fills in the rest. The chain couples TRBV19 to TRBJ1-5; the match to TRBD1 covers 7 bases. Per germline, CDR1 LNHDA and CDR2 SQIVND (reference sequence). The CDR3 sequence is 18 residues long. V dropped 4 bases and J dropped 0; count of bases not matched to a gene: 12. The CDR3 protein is CASSTTGTDTYSNQPQHF. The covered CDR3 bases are TGTGCCAGTAGTACGACCGGGACAGATACGTATAGCAATCAGCCC. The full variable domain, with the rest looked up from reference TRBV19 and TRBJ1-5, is DGGITQSPKYLFRKEGQNVTLSCEQNLNHDAMYWYRQDPGQGLRLIYYSQIVNDFQKGDIAEGYSVSREKKESFPLTVTSAQKNPTAFYLCASSTTGTDTYSNQPQHFGDGTRLSIL.

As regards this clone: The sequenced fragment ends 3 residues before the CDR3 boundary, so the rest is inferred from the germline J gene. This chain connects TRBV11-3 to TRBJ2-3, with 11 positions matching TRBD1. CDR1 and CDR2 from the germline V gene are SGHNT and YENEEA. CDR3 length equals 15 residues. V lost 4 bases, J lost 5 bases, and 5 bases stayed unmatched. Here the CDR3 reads CASSSGQGDVDTQYF. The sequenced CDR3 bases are TGTGCCAGCAGCTCGGGACAGGGGGATGTAGATACG.

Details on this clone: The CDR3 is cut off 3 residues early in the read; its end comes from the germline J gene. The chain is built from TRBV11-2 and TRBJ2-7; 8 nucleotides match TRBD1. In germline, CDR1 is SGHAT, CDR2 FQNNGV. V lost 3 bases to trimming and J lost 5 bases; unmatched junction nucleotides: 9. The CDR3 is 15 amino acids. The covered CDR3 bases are TGTGCCAGCAGCTTGCCTCAGGGGGCCAGGAACGAG. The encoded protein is CASSLPQGARNE. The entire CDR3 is CASSLPQGARNEQYF. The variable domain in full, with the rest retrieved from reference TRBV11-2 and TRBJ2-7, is EAGVAQSPRYKIIEKRQSVAFWCNPISGHATLYWYQQILGQGPKLLIQFQNNGVVDDSQLPKDRFSAERLKGVDSTLKIQPAKLEDSAVYLCASSLPQGARNEQYFGPGTRLTVT.

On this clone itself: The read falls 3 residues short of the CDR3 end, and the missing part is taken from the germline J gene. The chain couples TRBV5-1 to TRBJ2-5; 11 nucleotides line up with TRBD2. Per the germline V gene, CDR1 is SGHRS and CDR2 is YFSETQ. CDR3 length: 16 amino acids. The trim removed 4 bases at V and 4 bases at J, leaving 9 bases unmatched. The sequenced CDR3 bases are TGCGCCAGCAGCCCATACACTAGCGGGGGAGGAGAGACC. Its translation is CASSPYTSGGGET. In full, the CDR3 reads CASSPYTSGGGETQYF.

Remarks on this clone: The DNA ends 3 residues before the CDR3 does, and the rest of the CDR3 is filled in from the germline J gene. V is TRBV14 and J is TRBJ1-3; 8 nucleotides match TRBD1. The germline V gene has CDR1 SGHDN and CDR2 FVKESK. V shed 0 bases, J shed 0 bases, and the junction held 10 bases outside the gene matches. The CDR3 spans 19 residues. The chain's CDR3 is CASSQDTWTGTLSGNTIYF. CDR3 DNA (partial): TGTGCCAGCAGCCAAGACACGTGGACAGGGACCCTCTCTGGAAACACC.

Here the CDR3 reads CSVTPVPRGADTQYF. CDR3 DNA (partial): TGCAGCGTGACCCCGGTCCCCCGCGGGGCAGATACG. The V and J genes are TRBV29-1 and TRBJ2-3; maybe TRBD2 (6 bases). Read sequence stops 3 residues before the CDR3 end, and the germline J gene provides the missing end. Trimming pared 6 bases from V and 4 bases from J, leaving 20 bases between. This CDR3 region has 15 residues. Germline V gene lookup returns CDR1 SQVTM and CDR2 ANQGSEA.

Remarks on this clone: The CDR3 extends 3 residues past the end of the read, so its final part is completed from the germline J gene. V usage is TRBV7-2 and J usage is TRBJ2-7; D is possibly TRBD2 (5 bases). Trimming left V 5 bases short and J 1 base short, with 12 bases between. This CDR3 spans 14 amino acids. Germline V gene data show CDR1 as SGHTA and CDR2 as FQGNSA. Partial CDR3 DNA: TGTGCCAGCAGCATCGGGCGGGTGTCCTACGAG. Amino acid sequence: CASSIGRVSYE. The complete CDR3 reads CASSIGRVSYEQYF.

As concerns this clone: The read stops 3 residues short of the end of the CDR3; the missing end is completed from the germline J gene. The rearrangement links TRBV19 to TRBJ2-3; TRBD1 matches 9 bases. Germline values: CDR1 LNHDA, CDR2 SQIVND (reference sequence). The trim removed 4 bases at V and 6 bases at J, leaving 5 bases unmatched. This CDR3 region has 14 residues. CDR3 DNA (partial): TGTGCCAGTAGTAAGGGACAGGGAATGGATACG. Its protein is CASSKGQGMDT. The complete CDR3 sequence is CASSKGQGMDTQYF.

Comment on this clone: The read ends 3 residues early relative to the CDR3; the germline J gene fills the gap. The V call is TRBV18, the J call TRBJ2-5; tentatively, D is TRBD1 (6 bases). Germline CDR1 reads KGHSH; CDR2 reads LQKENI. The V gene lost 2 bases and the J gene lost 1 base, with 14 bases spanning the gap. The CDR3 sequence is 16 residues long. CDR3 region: CASSPYAGEFQETQYF. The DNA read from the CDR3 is TGTGCCAGCTCACCATATGCAGGGGAATTCCAAGAGACC.

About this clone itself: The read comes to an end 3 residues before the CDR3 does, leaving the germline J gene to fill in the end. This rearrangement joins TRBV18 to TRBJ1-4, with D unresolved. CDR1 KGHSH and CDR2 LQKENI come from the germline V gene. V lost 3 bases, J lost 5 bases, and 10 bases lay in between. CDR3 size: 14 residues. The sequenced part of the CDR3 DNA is TGTGCCAGCTCACCCTCAGGAGAAAATGAAAAA. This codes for CASSPSGENEK. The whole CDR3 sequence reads CASSPSGENEKLFF.

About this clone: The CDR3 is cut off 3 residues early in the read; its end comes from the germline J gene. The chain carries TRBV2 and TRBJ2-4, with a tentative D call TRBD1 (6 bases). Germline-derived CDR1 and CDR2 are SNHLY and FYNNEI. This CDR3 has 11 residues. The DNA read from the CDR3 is TGTGCCAGCGCCACAGGGTTGGGT. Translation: CASATGLG. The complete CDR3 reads CASATGLGQYF.

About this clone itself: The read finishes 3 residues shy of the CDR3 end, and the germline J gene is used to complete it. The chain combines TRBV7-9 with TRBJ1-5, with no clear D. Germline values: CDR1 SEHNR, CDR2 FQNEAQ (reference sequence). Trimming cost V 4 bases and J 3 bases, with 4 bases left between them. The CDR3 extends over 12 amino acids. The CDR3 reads CASSYINQPQHF. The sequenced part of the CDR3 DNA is TGTGCCAGCAGCTATATCAATCAGCCC.

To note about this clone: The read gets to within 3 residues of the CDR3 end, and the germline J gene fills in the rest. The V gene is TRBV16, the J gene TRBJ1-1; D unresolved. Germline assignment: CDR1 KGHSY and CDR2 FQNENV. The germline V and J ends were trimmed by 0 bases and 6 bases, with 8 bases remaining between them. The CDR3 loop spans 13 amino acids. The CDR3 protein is CASSQSPGAEAFF. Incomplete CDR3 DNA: TGTGCCAGCAGCCAATCACCGGGTGCTGAA.

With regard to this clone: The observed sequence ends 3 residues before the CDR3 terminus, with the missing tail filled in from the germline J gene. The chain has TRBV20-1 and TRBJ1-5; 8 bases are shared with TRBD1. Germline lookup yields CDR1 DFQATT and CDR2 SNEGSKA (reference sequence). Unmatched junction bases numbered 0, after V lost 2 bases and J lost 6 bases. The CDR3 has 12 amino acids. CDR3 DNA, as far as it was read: TGCAGTGCTAGACAGGGGGCTCAGCCC. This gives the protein CSARQGAQP. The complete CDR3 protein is CSARQGAQPQHF.

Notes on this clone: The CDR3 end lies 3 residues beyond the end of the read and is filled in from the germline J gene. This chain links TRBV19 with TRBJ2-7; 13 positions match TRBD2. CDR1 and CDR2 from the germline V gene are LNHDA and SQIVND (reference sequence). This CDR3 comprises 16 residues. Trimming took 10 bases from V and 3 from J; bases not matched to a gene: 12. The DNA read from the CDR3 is TGTGCCACGGGACTAGCGGGACTAGGTGAACGCTACGAG. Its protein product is CATGLAGLGERYE. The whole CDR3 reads CATGLAGLGERYEQYF.

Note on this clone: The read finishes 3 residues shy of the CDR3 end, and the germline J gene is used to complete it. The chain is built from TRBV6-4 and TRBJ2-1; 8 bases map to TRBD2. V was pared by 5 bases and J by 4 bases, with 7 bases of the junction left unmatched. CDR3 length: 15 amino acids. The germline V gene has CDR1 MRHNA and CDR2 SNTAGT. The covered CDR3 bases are TGTGCCAGCAGTCGGGAACTAGCGGATTACAATGAG. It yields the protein CASSRELADYNE. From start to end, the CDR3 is CASSRELADYNEQFF.

This CDR3 is CASKGTEASYDYTF. The part of the CDR3 DNA that was read is TGTGCCAGCAAGGGGACAGAAGCCTCCTACGAC. The chain combines TRBV18 with TRBJ1-2; 7 positions match TRBD1. The missing CDR3 end, 3 residues past where the read stops, is filled in from the germline J gene. Germline V gene lookup returns CDR1 KGHSH and CDR2 LQKENI. The CDR3 length is 14 residues.

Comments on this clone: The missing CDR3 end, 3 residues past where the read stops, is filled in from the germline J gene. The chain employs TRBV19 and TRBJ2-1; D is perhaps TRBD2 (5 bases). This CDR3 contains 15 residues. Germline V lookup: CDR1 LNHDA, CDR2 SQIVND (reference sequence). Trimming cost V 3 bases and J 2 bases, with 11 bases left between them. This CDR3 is CASSISSGAYNEQFF. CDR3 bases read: TGTGCCAGTAGTATCTCGAGCGGTGCCTACAATGAG.

The sequenced part of the CDR3 DNA is TGTGCCAGTAGTTCCGCGGGCCTACAGACC. Translation: CASSSAGLQT. The whole CDR3 reads CASSSAGLQTIYF. The V and J genes are TRBV19 and TRBJ1-3; D is unclear. With the read ending 3 residues before the CDR3 end, the germline J gene is used to fill in that end. From germline, CDR1 is LNHDA and CDR2 SQIVND (reference sequence). This CDR3 is built from 13 residues.

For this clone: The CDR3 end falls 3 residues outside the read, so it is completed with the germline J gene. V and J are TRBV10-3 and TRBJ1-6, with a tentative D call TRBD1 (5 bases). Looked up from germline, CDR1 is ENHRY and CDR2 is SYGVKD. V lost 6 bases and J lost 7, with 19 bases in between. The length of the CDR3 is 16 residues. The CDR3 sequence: CAIRSTDSTTNSPLHF. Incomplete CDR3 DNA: TGTGCCATCAGATCGACAGACTCAACCACCAATTCACCC.

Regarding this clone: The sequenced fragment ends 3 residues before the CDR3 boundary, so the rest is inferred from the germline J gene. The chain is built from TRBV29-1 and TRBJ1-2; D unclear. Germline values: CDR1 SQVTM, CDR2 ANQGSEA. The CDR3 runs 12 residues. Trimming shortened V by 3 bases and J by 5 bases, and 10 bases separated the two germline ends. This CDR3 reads CSVDARGYGYTF. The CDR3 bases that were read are TGCAGCGTTGATGCCAGAGGGTATGGC.

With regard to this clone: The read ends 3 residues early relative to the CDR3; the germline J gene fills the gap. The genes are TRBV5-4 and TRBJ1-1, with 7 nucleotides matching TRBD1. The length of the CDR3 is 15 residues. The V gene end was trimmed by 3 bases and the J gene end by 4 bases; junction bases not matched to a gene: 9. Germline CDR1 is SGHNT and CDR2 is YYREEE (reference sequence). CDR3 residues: CASSYRQGPLTEAFF. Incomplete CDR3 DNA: TGTGCCAGCAGCTATAGACAGGGTCCCCTCACTGAA.

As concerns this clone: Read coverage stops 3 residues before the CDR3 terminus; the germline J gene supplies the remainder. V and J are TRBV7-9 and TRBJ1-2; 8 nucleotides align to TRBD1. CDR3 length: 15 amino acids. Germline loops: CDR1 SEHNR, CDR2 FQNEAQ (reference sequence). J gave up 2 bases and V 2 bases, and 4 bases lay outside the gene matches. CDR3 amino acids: CASSLYDRGNYGYTF. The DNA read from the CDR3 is TGTGCCAGCAGCTTATATGACAGGGGAAACTATGGC.